Presented here are 8 T cell receptor beta chains from one specimen sequenced in a study of cytomegalovirus exposure and HLA in healthy donors. PCR employed 60 Vbeta and 13 Jbeta primers. Profiled with immunoSEQ multiplex PCR; TCRdb holds only in-frame clones, not every one. The sample lists approximately 160,000 clones, around 67% seen once, with roughly 4.1% in the top ten. Source material: PBMCs. Every receptor here comes from a woman between 18 and 30 years old in good health and CMV-seropositive.

This clone has just a few counts. The V gene is TRBV27, the J gene TRBJ1-2; the D is unclear. CDR3 length equals 13 residues. CDR1 is MNHEY, CDR2 SMNVEV, per germline (reference sequence). V gave up 6 bases and J gave up 4 bases, with 12 bases separating them. The CDR3 is CASRDGAGYGYTF. The CDR3, as DNA: TGTGCCAGCAGAGACGGCGCGGGCTATGGCTACACCTTC.

Concerning this clone: Different DNA sequences within this sample yield the same CDR3. This chain uses TRBV18 with TRBJ1-4; 8 bases align to TRBD1. The junction had 4 bases not matched to a gene; V was cut back by 3 bases and J by 7 bases. CDR3 length equals 14 residues. Germline-derived CDR1 and CDR2 are KGHSH and LQKENI. CDR3 protein: CASSPGQGGEKLFF. For the CDR3, the DNA is TGTGCCAGCTCACCTGGACAGGGTGGTGAAAAACTGTTTTTT.

This chain links TRBV27 with TRBJ2-1, with D perhaps TRBD2 (5 bases). Germline V CDR1 and CDR2: MNHEY, SMNVEV (reference sequence). CDR3 length: 15 residues. Trimming shortened V by 2 bases and J by 9 bases, and 17 bases separated the two germline ends. CDR3 nucleotide sequence: TGTGCCAGCAGTTTAGTAACTGACCTCGGAGGTGAGCAGTTCTTC. Its protein is CASSLVTDLGGEQFF.

This clone was seen just once. The CDR3 loop reads CASSFEGEYNEQFF. For the CDR3, the DNA is TGTGCCAGCAGCTTCGAGGGGGAGTACAATGAGCAGTTCTTC. J is TRBJ2-1 and V is TRBV7-9, with D possibly TRBD1 on 6 matching bases. The V gene lost 3 bases and the J gene lost 4 bases, with 10 bases spanning the gap. The CDR3 runs 14 residues. Germline loops: CDR1 SEHNR, CDR2 FQNEAQ (reference sequence). Drawing the rest from reference TRBV7-9 and TRBJ2-1, the complete variable domain is DTGVSQNPRHKITKRGQNVTFRCDPISEHNRLYWYRQTLGQGPEFLTYFQNEAQLEKSRLLSDRFSAERPKGSFSTLEIQRTEQGDSAMYLCASSFEGEYNEQFFGPGTRLTVL.

In its sample, this clone was seen a few times. This chain links TRBV5-6 with TRBJ2-7; TRBD2 agrees at 14 bases. Germline V gene sequence: CDR1 SGHDT, CDR2 YYEEEE. The junction had 11 bases not matched to a gene; V was cut back by 4 bases and J by 2 bases. The CDR3 totals 18 residues. The CDR3 loop reads CASSQGLAGGLPPYEQYF. The CDR3 DNA reads TGTGCCAGCAGCCAAGGACTAGCGGGGGGTCTGCCACCCTACGAGCAGTACTTC.

This clone appeared a single time. This sequence joins TRBV5-8 and TRBJ2-1; D may be TRBD1 (5 bases). This CDR3 comprises 18 residues. Trimming cost V 0 bases and J 2 bases, with 18 bases left between them. CDR1 is SGHTS and CDR2 is YDEGEE in the germline V gene. This chain's CDR3 is CASSLGELIGVAYNEQFF. The CDR3 bases are TGTGCCAGCAGCTTGGGGGAACTAATAGGGGTGGCCTACAATGAGCAGTTCTTC.

The chain has TRBV28 and TRBJ1-1, with D unresolved. Germline values: CDR1 MDHEN, CDR2 SYDVKM. The CDR3 consists of 13 residues. Deletions cut 4 bases from V and 5 bases from J, with 11 bases between. For the CDR3, the DNA is TGTGCCAGCAGTTCCCAGGTTTTGACTGAAGCTTTCTTT. Translating gives CASSSQVLTEAFF. Full variable domain (missing parts from reference TRBV28 and TRBJ1-1): DVKVTQSSRYLVKRTGEKVFLECVQDMDHENMFWYRQDPGLGLRLIYFSYDVKMKEKGDIPEGYSVSREKKERFSLILESASTNQTSMYLCASSSQVLTEAFFGQGTRLTVV.

The chain links TRBV30 to TRBJ1-5; tentative D call: TRBD1 (6 bases). The CDR3 sequence is 14 residues long. Germline-derived CDR1 and CDR2 are GTSNPN and SVGIG (reference sequence). V was clipped by 4 bases and J by 2 bases, with 12 bases between them. The CDR3 spells CAWNLGQRNQPQHF. DNA of the CDR3: TGTGCCTGGAATCTCGGACAGCGCAATCAGCCCCAGCATTTT.